The clone carrying this TCR beta chain was seen a few times. Its antigen is unknown. It was 5'RACE with constant-segment primers that produced the TCR alpha and TCR beta cDNA libraries, which carried sample barcodes and UMIs. In TCRdb, the 5' RACE reads were re-called with MiXCR into one record per CDR3 protein. This table has 250,000 to 350,000 distinct CDR3 sequences, roughly an eighth appearing once. CDR1 and CDR2 (germline): MNHNS, SASEGT. CDR3 length: 15 residues. Trimming at V came to 3 bases and at J to 5 bases, leaving 7 bases not matched to a gene. The data derive from a study of T-cell memory formation after mild COVID-19. Points from the study as a whole: Mostly located in CM and EM were contracting CD4+ clones, with contracting CD8+ clones located in EMRA.

Input material: PBMCs or a T cell subset sorted from them (not recorded which). This receptor was taken from a man in his late teens or twenties who had mild COVID-19 (a few samples of this study predate the infection). Cell type and time point are not known. The gene calls are TRBV6-1 and TRBJ2-5; 9 bases match TRBD2. The CDR3 loop reads CASSESGGGAETQYF. For the CDR3, the DNA is TGTGCCAGCAGTGAGTCCGGCGGGGGGGCTGAGACCCAGTACTTC.